Sequencing of this T cell receptor (beta chain) was carried out in a study of shared clonotypes between healthy human individuals. The study enrolled healthy HIV-negative adults without recent acute infections or vaccinations as donors. V was pared by 1 base and J by 0 bases, with 10 bases between. Germline-derived CDR1 and CDR2 are ENHRY and SYGVKD. CDR3 size: 16 residues. A word on this clone: Antigen specificity is unknown.

The method was immunoSEQ multiplex PCR; TCRdb's version includes in-frame clones alone and lacks a portion of them. The table lists 170,000 or so clones, 65% to 70% of them singletons. Study-level results: It was the non-shared clonotypes that had lower generation probabilities than clonotypes shared by all four donors.

The material sequenced was memory CD4+ T cells sorted from blood. Sample subset: CD45RA-negative fraction. V and J are TRBV10-3 and TRBJ2-1; D uncertain. This clonotype originated in a man younger than 45 in good health. CDR3 loop: CAISELDPFSYNEQFF. CDR3 DNA: TGTGCCATCAGTGAGTTGGACCCTTTCTCCTACAATGAGCAGTTCTTC.